This TCR beta chain was profiled in a study of cytomegalovirus exposure and HLA in healthy donors. PCR primers comprised 60 Vbeta and 13 Jbeta primers. Sequencing was performed with immunoSEQ multiplex PCR; in TCRdb, only in-frame clones are kept and a portion is missing. The sample contains more than 100,000 clones, 60% to 85% of which appear only once. This clone was observed a handful of times. Sequenced: PBMCs. The source is a woman between 35 and 50 years old in good health and CMV-seropositive.

The CDR3 region has the DNA TGTGCCAGCAGCTCGACAGGGACAGGTGGGGCCAACGTCCTGACTTTC. This gives the protein CASSSTGTGGANVLTF. V and J are TRBV11-2 and TRBJ2-6; 8 bases map to TRBD1. The trim removed 4 bases at V and 3 bases at J, leaving 5 bases unmatched. This CDR3 has 16 amino acids. Germline assignment: CDR1 SGHAT and CDR2 FQNNGV.